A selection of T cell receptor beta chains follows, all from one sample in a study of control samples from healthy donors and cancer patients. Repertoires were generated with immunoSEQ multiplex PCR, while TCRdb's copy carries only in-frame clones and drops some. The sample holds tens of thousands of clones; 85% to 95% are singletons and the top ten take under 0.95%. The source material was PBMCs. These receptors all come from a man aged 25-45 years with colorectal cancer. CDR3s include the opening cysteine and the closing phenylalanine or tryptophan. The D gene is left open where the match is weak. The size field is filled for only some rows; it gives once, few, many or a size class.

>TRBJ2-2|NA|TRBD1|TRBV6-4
CASSRTGDTGELFF
TGTGCCAGCAGTAGGACAGGGGACACCGGGGAGCTGTTTTTT
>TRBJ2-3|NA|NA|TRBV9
CASSPRVGTDTQYF
TGTGCCAGCAGCCCTAGGGTAGGCACAGATACGCAGTATTTT
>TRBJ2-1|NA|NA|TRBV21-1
CASSKVERSGEQFF
TGTGCCAGCAGCAAAGTGGAAAGAAGCGGGGAGCAGTTCTTC
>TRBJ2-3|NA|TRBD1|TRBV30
CAWAGPRQGRDTQYF
TGTGCCTGGGCCGGCCCGAGACAGGGACGTGATACGCAGTATTTT
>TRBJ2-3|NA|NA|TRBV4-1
CASSQDKGSGYTDTQYF
TGCGCCAGCAGCCAAGATAAGGGTAGCGGATACACAGATACGCAGTATTTT
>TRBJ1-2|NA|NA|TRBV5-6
CASSLAGHGYGYTF
TGTGCCAGCAGCTTGGCAGGGCACGGGTATGGCTACACCTTC
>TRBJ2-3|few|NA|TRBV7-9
CASTISSSTDTQYF
TGTGCCAGCACTATCAGTTCTAGCACAGATACGCAGTATTTT
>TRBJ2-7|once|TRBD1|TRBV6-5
CASSRRGSSYEQYF
TGTGCCAGCAGCCGCAGGGGGAGCTCCTACGAGCAGTACTTC
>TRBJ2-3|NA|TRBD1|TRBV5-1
CASSTGTDTDTQYF
TGCGCCAGCAGTACCGGGACAGACACAGATACGCAGTATTTT
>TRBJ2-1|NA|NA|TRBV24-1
CATQGPGPNEQFF
TGTGCCACCCAAGGTCCGGGACCCAATGAGCAGTTCTTC
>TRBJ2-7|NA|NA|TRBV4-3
CASSRYRAYEQYF
TGCGCCAGCAGCCGATACAGGGCCTACGAGCAGTACTTC
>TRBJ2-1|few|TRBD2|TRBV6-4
CASSESASGGYNEQFF
TGTGCCAGCAGTGAATCGGCTAGCGGGGGTTACAATGAGCAGTTCTTC
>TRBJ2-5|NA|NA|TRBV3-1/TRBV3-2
CASSHGSGARETQYF
TGTGCCAGCAGCCATGGGTCGGGGGCTAGAGAGACCCAGTACTTC
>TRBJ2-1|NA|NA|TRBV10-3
CATSDYSYNEQFF
TGTGCCACCTCGGACTATTCTTACAATGAGCAGTTCTTC
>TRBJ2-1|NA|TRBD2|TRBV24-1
CATSDPGTSVYEQFF
TGTGCCACCAGTGACCCCGGGACTAGCGTCTATGAGCAGTTCTTC
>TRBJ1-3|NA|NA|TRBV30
CAQTGPGNTIYF
TGTGCTCAGACCGGACCTGGAAACACCATATATTTT
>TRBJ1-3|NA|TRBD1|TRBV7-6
CASSLDRVGNTIYF
TGTGCCAGCAGCTTGGACAGGGTTGGAAACACCATATATTTT
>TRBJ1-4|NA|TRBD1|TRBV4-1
CASSQEGTGAVNEKLFF
TGCGCCAGCAGCCAGGAGGGGACAGGGGCAGTAAATGAAAAACTGTTTTTT
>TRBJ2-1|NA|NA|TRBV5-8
CASSLVAYNEQFF
TGTGCCAGCAGCTTAGTAGCGTACAATGAGCAGTTCTTC
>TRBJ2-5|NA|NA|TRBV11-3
CASSADGEETQYF
TGTGCCAGCAGCGCGGACGGTGAAGAGACCCAGTACTTC